This T cell receptor beta chain originates from a study of T cells in Graves' hyperthyroidism and ophthalmopathy (dated by TCRdb to about 2019). Concerning the study at large: Peripheral blood samples were taken at initial diagnosis, before any treatment was given. A discovery cohort of about a hundred patients, about 40 with Graves' ophthalmopathy and approximately 55 with stable Graves' hyperthyroidism, was used to find distinguishing TCR V-J signatures. Prospective prediction of ophthalmopathy was tested in an independent validation cohort of fewer than 20 hyperthyroidism patients and 17 patients who later progressed to ophthalmopathy. The 75 to 100 discovery patients were randomly split 7:3 into training and test sets. In more than five Graves' hyperthyroidism patients, the study also compared T-cell repertoires from thyroid tissue with T-cell repertoires from blood. Once sampling was done, hyperthyroidism patients were given methimazole at a starting dose of 30 mg daily, whereas ophthalmopathy patients were given high-dose intravenous methylprednisolone. According to the paper, TCR Vbeta CDR3 sequencing was carried out on 120 to 150 peripheral blood samples, which came from approximately 41 ophthalmopathy, around 74 hyperthyroidism and approximately 17 progressor patients. Findings and caveats that apply to the study as a whole: Ophthalmopathy was separated from stable hyperthyroidism by a 13 V-J signature model, with 85% to 90% sensitivity and roughly 81% specificity obtained in cross-validation and 80%/75% obtained in testing. In validation, the model predicted progression to ophthalmopathy with over 65% sensitivity and 72% to 85% specificity, a median of roughly seven months before onset. Blood samples also contained most of the expanded thyroid clonotypes (frequency above 0.001), which suggests that blood repertoires may reflect thyroid immune responses. Sample size was not statistically predetermined, and blinding of investigators to group allocation was not performed.

TCR beta CDR3 regions were amplified from RNA transcripts. The TCR CDR3 was subjected to a first round of RT-PCR using the HTBI primer set and the Qiagen OneStep RT-PCR kit. Libraries were constructed in a second round of multiplex PCR, after which size selection and purification were carried out. Sequencing of the libraries was done on an Illumina HiSeq2000 using paired-end 100 bp reads. Under the source paper's analysis protocol: SOAPnuke was used to process the raw data, throwing out any read that contained adapters or uncalled bases, had a mean Phred below 15, or lacked an exact constant-primer or identifier match. High-quality paired reads were merged using COPE v1.2.5, and each unique nucleotide sequence was defined as a clonotype. MiTCR v1.1 was used to align clonotypes to the IMGT TRBV, TRBD and TRBJ reference segments. The analysis included only V-J combinations with a frequency above 0.0001, which together covered over 98% of the repertoires. The TCS score was defined as the ratio of F50 (clonal expansion) to E x V (chaos), calculated using BLOSUM62-based TCRdist between CDR3 peptides within each V-J. Welch's t-statistics and random forest reduced around 550 V-J features to roughly 13, which were used in a naive Bayes classifier (R e1071). TCRdb passed the public sequencing reads through fastp at Q25 and MiXCR, retaining productive beta sequences. Rows matching on CDR3 protein sequence are summarized as one entry with the most common DNA and genes. It is TCRdb's table, rather than the study itself, that gives the V and J calls and clone size. This sample gives approximately 720,000 distinct CDR3 sequences in total; about 17% of them show up just once. The ten largest clones capture approximately 15% of the sample.

Hyperthyroidism patients were newly diagnosed, had a disease duration of under 2 months, and were aged 18 to 65 years. The study excluded patients with uncontrolled infections, other autoimmune diseases, pregnancy or lactation. Diagnoses were based on clinical symptoms, serum thyroxine and TRAb, thyroid ultrasound and orbital computed tomography. Blood from progressor patients was drawn when they were first diagnosed with hyperthyroidism, before any ophthalmopathy symptoms appeared. Ficoll-Paque density gradient centrifugation was used to isolate PBMCs from around 9.1 ml of fresh peripheral blood. Progressor patients were first diagnosed with Graves' hyperthyroidism and then developed ophthalmopathy during follow-up. Trizol reagent was used to extract total RNA, and RNA quality was then checked on an Agilent 2100 Bioanalyzer. The CDR3 covers 15 residues, taking in both the cysteine and the phenylalanine. Kept here is only the CDR3 DNA, which spans 45 bases and is read in frame from base 1. V is cut by 6 bases and J by 1 base, and the space between the germline ends is 15 bases.

Ten or more counts support this clonotype. What antigen it recognizes has not been identified. No base quality information exists; no much larger clone differs at one position. The receptor was derived from a woman between 45 and 60 years old with Graves' hyperthyroidism that later progressed to Graves' ophthalmopathy. The sample taken for sequencing was blood. This chain joins TRBV12-3 or TRBV12-4 to TRBJ1-1; no D gene call is confident. Here is the DNA: TGTGCCAGCAGCCCTCAGACGGTCAGGAACACTGAAGCTTTCTTT. Its protein product is CASSPQTVRNTEAFF.